This entry concerns a single T cell receptor (beta chain). A single record per CDR3 protein comes from TCRdb applying MiXCR to the 5' RACE reads. This sample carries some 46,000 distinct CDR3 sequences, 12% of them seen once, and the ten largest clones take more than 25%. Time point given: blood at routine non-recurrence follow-up after resection. CDR3 size: 15 residues. The V and J ends lost 4 bases and 4 bases, in that order; junction bases with no gene match: 9. Germline V CDR1 and CDR2: SGHTA, FQGNSA. The data derive from a study of spatial heterogeneity in lung cancer. Study overall: The follow-up PBMC samples were sequenced whenever they were available. The median time to follow-up was about two years after resection.

This sequence was found in a male donor with early-stage non-small cell lung cancer. The rearrangement joins TRBV7-2 to TRBJ2-5; 7 nucleotides agree with TRBD2. Sequencing used PBMCs, obtained at follow-up. CDR3 region: CASSSAGGGLETQYF. The CDR3 region has the DNA TGTGCCAGCAGCTCCGCCGGCGGGGGATTAGAGACCCAGTACTTC. The full variable domain, completed using reference TRBV7-2 and TRBJ2-5, is GAGVSQSPSNKVTEKGKDVELRCDPISGHTALYWYRQSLGQGLEFLIYFQGNSAPDKSGLPSDRFSAERTGGSVSTLTIQRTQQEDSAVYLCASSSAGGGLETQYFGPGTRLLVL.